The source of this TCR beta chain is a study of blood T cell repertoires in COVID-19. The overall study: Donors in the United States, Italy and Spain gave samples during acute or convalescent COVID-19. PBMCs, B-cell-depleted T cells, or T cells provided the cDNA or gDNA that made up the material.

Study processing details: For nucleated cells, counts were estimated from reference gene primer amplification. Only in-frame clones appear in the TCRdb table, and some are missing; sequencing was by immunoSEQ multiplex PCR. V and J calls and clone size are as listed in that table; D and trimming were resolved from the DNA. This sample has approximately 280,000 clones, with 70% to 90% found just once. The CDR3 extends over 14 amino acids. The germline CDR1 and CDR2 sequences are GTSNPN and SVGIG (reference sequence). Trimming took off 3 bases at V and 5 bases at J, with 11 bases between the two ends. The chain links TRBV30 to TRBJ1-6; tentatively, D is TRBD1 (5 bases). The sequencing input was peripheral blood. The clonotype comes from a woman in her sixties or seventies with acute or convalescent COVID-19. The CDR3 region is CAWSGGPDNSPLHF. The CDR3 nucleotides are TGTGCCTGGAGCGGGGGACCGGATAATTCACCCCTCCACTTT. The variable domain in full, with the rest retrieved from reference TRBV30 and TRBJ1-6, is SQTIHQWPATLVQPVGSPLSLECTVEGTSNPNLYWYRQAAGRGLQLLFYSVGIGQISSEVPQNLSASRPQDRQFILSSKKLLLSDSGFYLCAWSGGPDNSPLHFGNGTRLTVT.